This T cell receptor (beta chain) originates from a study of T cell responses to AZD1222 COVID-19 vaccine. The V gene end was trimmed by 10 bases and the J gene end by 12 bases; junction bases not matched to a gene: 16. The CDR3 consists of 14 residues. The germline CDR1 and CDR2 sequences are LNHDA and SQIVND (reference sequence). The assay was immunoSEQ multiplex PCR, and TCRdb's table has in-frame clones only and misses some. The sample gives tens of thousands of clones, more than 75% of which show up once; roughly 8.7% is in the top ten. This chain links TRBV19 with TRBJ2-1; 9 nucleotides line up with TRBD2. Sequencing used peripheral blood, obtained on day 0 of AZD1222 vaccination. The origin of this receptor is an adult in good health. In DNA form, the CDR3 reads TGTGCCACCGTGGATAGCGGGAGTTCCCCCGGGCAGTTCTTC. Its protein is CATVDSGSSPGQFF.